This TCR beta chain was captured in a study of monozygotic twins with inflammatory bowel disease. Whole-study findings and limits: Healthy twins showed more clonotype sharing with others than IBD patients, especially patients with disease activity. Lower TCRbeta diversity (inverse Simpson) was seen in IBD patients than in healthy co-twins.

This CDR3 comprises 14 residues. Germline V gene data show CDR1 as SGHRS and CDR2 as YFSETQ. TCRdb re-called the 5' RACE reads; every CDR3 protein appears as one record, without DNA. The sample shows around 220,000 distinct CDR3 sequences, and 7.5% to 9.5% sits with its ten largest clones. Turning to this clonotype: The antigen is unknown.

The source of this sequence is a human donor with ulcerative colitis or Crohn's disease, or a healthy co-twin of an affected twin (not recorded which). The chain carries TRBV5-1 and TRBJ2-5; the D call from TCRdb, TRBD2, cannot be confirmed without DNA. Input material: blood. The CDR3 spells CASSGSALAEIQYF.